The clone carrying this TCR beta chain occurred once. Method: immunoSEQ multiplex PCR; TCRdb's copy keeps in-frame clones and lacks some. The sample has about 400,000 clones, 85% to 90% seen once; the top ten hold 1.5% to 2%. Those enrolled, adults aged roughly 18 to 89 years, came from around 24 US areas. Clinical history reported by participants formed the basis on which cohorts were assigned. Either two negative PCRs, clearance, or symptom resolution qualified Cohort 3 donors as recovered. The source of the sample is a study of blood T cell repertoires in COVID-19. The germline CDR1 and CDR2 sequences are LNHDA and SQIVND (reference sequence). CDR3 length: 14 amino acids. Trimming removed 5 bases from V and 7 bases from J, with 14 bases in between.

The sequencing sample was made of PBMCs or T cells enriched from blood (not recorded which). The rearrangement uses TRBV19 and TRBJ1-4; D unclear. The receptor comes from a woman in her thirties who had recovered from COVID-19. CDR3 nucleotide sequence: TGTGCCAGTAGTTGGCGGGGTAAGGGTGAAAAACTGTTTTTT. Protein sequence: CASSWRGKGEKLFF.